What follows are 26 T cell receptor beta chains derived from one specimen sequenced in a study of T cells in Graves' hyperthyroidism and ophthalmopathy. From RNA transcripts, TCR beta CDR3 regions were amplified. The TCR CDR3 was amplified in a first-round RT-PCR using the HTBI primer set. Each CDR3 protein is one row after TCRdb ran MiXCR on the multiplex PCR reads. This table holds tens of thousands of distinct CDR3 sequences, about 53% found once. The sequenced sample was peripheral blood or thyroid tissue (not recorded which). These TCRs come from a man between 18 and 35 years old with Graves' hyperthyroidism.

This chain uses TRBV12-3 or TRBV12-4 with TRBJ1-6, with 10 bases aligning to TRBD1. This CDR3 is 16 amino acids long. Trimming removed 4 bases from V and 7 bases from J; junction bases left unmatched: 7. The chain's CDR3 is CASSWTGGRRNSPLHF. CDR3 nucleotides: TGTGCCAGCAGTTGGACAGGGGGACGTCGAAATTCACCCCTCCACTTT.

This chain joins TRBV20-1 and TRBJ2-5; maybe TRBD1 (7 bases). In germline, CDR1 is DFQATT, CDR2 SNEGSKA (reference sequence). Trimming took 0 bases from V and 7 from J, leaving 15 bases between them. The CDR3 has 14 amino acids. The CDR3 nucleotides are TGCAGTGCTAGAGATAGCAGGGGGGTAAGGACCCAGTACTTC. This encodes CSARDSRGVRTQYF.

The gene calls are TRBV20-1 and TRBJ2-5; 13 bases are a match to TRBD2. The ends lost 2 bases at V and 3 bases at J; junction bases unmatched: 3. The CDR3 extends over 15 amino acids. CDR1 and CDR2 from the germline V gene are DFQATT and SNEGSKA (reference sequence). The CDR3 DNA reads TGCAGTGCTAGAACTAGCGGGAGGGGCGAAGAGACCCAGTACTTC. Amino acids: CSARTSGRGEETQYF.

This chain connects TRBV25-1 to TRBJ1-2, with a tentative D call TRBD1 (5 bases). The length of the CDR3 is 14 residues. Germline assignment: CDR1 MGHDK and CDR2 SYGVNS. The V end was cut by 5 bases, the J end by 2 bases, with 12 bases between. CDR3 amino acids: CASSRQGWNYGYTF. The CDR3 coding sequence is TGTGCCAGCAGTAGGCAGGGATGGAACTATGGCTACACCTTC.

This clonotype was seen at least ten times. The chain has TRBV5-4 and TRBJ1-4; D is possibly TRBD1 (6 bases). V dropped 7 bases and J dropped 5 bases, with 18 bases sitting between them. This CDR3 region has 15 residues. Germline V gene lookup returns CDR1 SGHNT and CDR2 YYREEE (reference sequence). The CDR3: CASANSTRGNEKLFF. In nucleotides, the CDR3 is TGTGCCAGCGCAAATAGCACCAGGGGAAATGAAAAACTGTTTTTT.

This clonotype has a single count. The rearrangement links TRBV20-1 to TRBJ2-1; D gene uncertain. Germline V lookup: CDR1 DFQATT, CDR2 SNEGSKA (reference sequence). The CDR3 totals 9 residues. The V and J ends lost 4 bases and 12 bases respectively, with 7 bases between them. CDR3 region: CSAISGQFF. The DNA of the CDR3 is TGCAGTGCTATTTCAGGGCAGTTCTTC.

This chain uses TRBV24-1 with TRBJ2-7; 7 positions match TRBD1. V was clipped by 6 bases and J by 2 bases; unmatched bases: 6. The length of the CDR3 is 14 residues. Germline CDR1 reads KGHDR; CDR2 reads SFDVKD. CDR3 residues: CATSQGEPAYEQYF. The CDR3 DNA reads as TGTGCCACCAGTCAGGGGGAGCCCGCCTACGAGCAGTACTTC.

Of note for this clonotype: The germline gene is not matched at one end of the junction; a read error may be the cause. The chain has TRBV7-2 and TRBJ1-6, with a weak D call TRBD1 (5 bases). CDR1 SGHTA and CDR2 FQGNSA come from the germline V gene. The CDR3 runs to 14 residues. In nucleotides, the CDR3 is TGTGCCGGCAGCTCGCCGGGGGGAATATCACCCCTCCACTTT. The encoded protein is CAGSSPGGISPLHF.

Many counts were recorded for this clonotype. The chain joins TRBV20-1 to TRBJ2-7, with TRBD2 matching 13 bases. Germline values: CDR1 DFQATT, CDR2 SNEGSKA (reference sequence). CDR3 length equals 17 residues. The junction had 8 bases not matched to a gene; V was cut back by 2 bases and J by 1 base. The CDR3 nucleotides read TGCAGTGCTAGACTAGGACTAGCGGGAGTAACGTCCTACGAGCAGTACTTC. Amino acid sequence: CSARLGLAGVTSYEQYF.

This clonotype was seen many times. The chain combines TRBV25-1 with TRBJ2-5; TRBD1 matches 7 bases. J lost 3 bases, V lost 1 base, and 2 bases had no gene match. The CDR3 is made up of 14 amino acids. Looked up from germline, CDR1 is MGHDK and CDR2 is SYGVNS. DNA of the CDR3: TGTGCCAGCAGTGAATTGGGACAGAAAGAGACCCAGTACTTC. It yields the protein CASSELGQKETQYF.

The CDR3 here is CSATNSSNQPQHF. DNA of the CDR3: TGCAGTGCAACCAACAGTAGCAATCAGCCCCAGCATTTT. The genes are TRBV20-1 and TRBJ1-5; D is uncertain. The CDR3 runs 13 residues. V lost 6 bases to trimming and J lost 0 bases, with 9 bases between them. Germline V CDR1 and CDR2: DFQATT, SNEGSKA (reference sequence).

This clonotype was picked up one time. J is TRBJ1-4 and V is TRBV5-1; no clear D gene. V lost 6 bases to trimming and J lost 8 bases, with 11 bases between them. Germline CDR1 and CDR2: SGHRS and YFSETQ. This CDR3 is built from 12 residues. The CDR3 nucleotides read TGCGCCAGCACTGGATTCGACGAAAAACTGTTTTTT. Amino acids: CASTGFDEKLFF.

On this clonotype: This sequence may be a read error, since a much larger clone differs from it by one base. The chain has TRBV28 and TRBJ2-7, with unresolved D. CDR3 size: 15 residues. The germline V and J ends were trimmed by 3 bases and 3 bases, with 15 bases remaining between them. Germline loops: CDR1 MDHEN, CDR2 SYDVKM. CDR3 in amino acids: CASSFWNPRLYEQYF. In DNA, the CDR3 is TGTGCCAGCAGTTTTTGGAACCCTCGACTCTACGAGCAGTACTTC.

This rearrangement joins TRBV15 to TRBJ1-1, with 7 bases lining up with TRBD1. This CDR3 has 18 residues. V lost 0 bases, J lost 0 bases, and 10 bases stayed unmatched. Germline V lookup: CDR1 LNHNV, CDR2 YYDKDF (reference sequence). The CDR3 DNA follows: TGTGCCACCAGCAGAGACCGGCGACAGGGATGGGTGAACACTGAAGCTTTCTTT. Protein product: CATSRDRRQGWVNTEAFF.

For this clonotype: One end of the junction is discordant with germline, which a read error may explain. V and J are TRBV10-2 and TRBJ1-1; D is unresolved. There are 14 residues in the CDR3. The germline V gene has CDR1 WSHSY and CDR2 SAAADI. This CDR3 is CASSVDGMNTEVFF. The CDR3 nucleotides read TGCGCCAGCAGTGTGGACGGCATGAACACTGAAGTTTTTTTT.

The genes are TRBV29-1 and TRBJ2-7; the D gene is possibly TRBD1 (5 bases). CDR1 and CDR2 from the germline V gene are SQVTM and ANQGSEA. V was shortened by 8 bases and J by 4 bases, with 12 bases between the two germline ends. The CDR3 is 11 amino acids. Here the CDR3 DNA reads TGCAGCACAGGCGTGGGTTACGAGCAGTACTTC. Its translation: CSTGVGYEQYF.

The V call is TRBV20-1, the J call TRBJ1-3; D perhaps matches TRBD1 (6 bases). Trimming removed 3 bases from V and 4 bases from J, with 19 bases in between. Germline V CDR1 and CDR2: DFQATT, SNEGSKA (reference sequence). The CDR3 runs to 16 residues. The CDR3 sequence: CSASRHRVLGGNTIYF. The CDR3 nucleotides are TGCAGTGCTAGCCGCCACAGGGTTTTAGGGGGAAACACCATATATTTT.

The V and J genes are TRBV24-1 and TRBJ1-2; no firm D call. CDR1 is KGHDR, CDR2 SFDVKD, per germline. The CDR3 totals 13 residues. V was clipped by 1 base and J by 7 bases, with 9 bases between them. CDR3 in DNA: TGTGCCACCAGTGATTTAGGGTGGACTGGCTACACCTTC. Amino acid sequence: CATSDLGWTGYTF.

The V and J genes are TRBV4-1 and TRBJ2-5; D is uncertain. The CDR3 consists of 14 residues. The germline V gene has CDR1 MGHRA and CDR2 YSYEKL. Trimming removed 1 base from V and 4 bases from J, with 10 bases in between. CDR3 in amino acids: CASSQGRLTETQYF. CDR3 bases: TGCGCCAGCAGCCAAGGAAGACTCACAGAGACCCAGTACTTC.

The chain uses TRBV7-6 and TRBJ2-1; D perhaps matches TRBD1 (6 bases). V was pared by 5 bases and J by 4 bases, with 12 bases between. Germline CDR1 is SGHVS and CDR2 is FNYEAQ. The CDR3 runs to 14 residues. In DNA form, the CDR3 reads TGTGCCAGCAGCCCCGGGACAAAGTACAATGAGCAGTTCTTC. Its protein product is CASSPGTKYNEQFF.

This clonotype was seen ten or more times. V is TRBV7-7 and J is TRBJ2-7, with D perhaps matching TRBD2 (5 bases). This CDR3 contains 14 residues. Germline V lookup: CDR1 SSHAT, CDR2 FNYEAQ (reference sequence). Trimming pared 4 bases from V and 3 bases from J, leaving 13 bases between. CDR3 nucleotides: TGTGCCAGCAGCTCCGACTATGGCAGCTACGAGCAGTACTTC. Translation: CASSSDYGSYEQYF. Using reference TRBV7-7 and TRBJ2-7 for the parts outside the CDR3, the full variable domain is GAGVSQSPRYKVTKRGQDVTLRCDPISSHATLYWYQQALGQGPEFLTYFNYEAQPDKSGLPSDRFSAERPEGSISTLTIQRTEQRDSAMYRCASSSDYGSYEQYFGPGTRLTVT.

The genes are TRBV5-1 and TRBJ1-6; 7 bases are a match to TRBD1. V trimming: 3 bases; J trimming: 15 bases; junction bases outside the gene matches: 3. Germline V gives CDR1 SGHRS, CDR2 YFSETQ. The CDR3 has 11 residues. CDR3 in amino acids: CASSSTGDLHF. CDR3 in DNA: TGCGCCAGCAGCTCCACAGGGGACCTCCACTTT.

The chain uses TRBV20-1 and TRBJ2-5; D unclear. V was shortened by 3 bases and J by 1 base, with 12 bases between the two germline ends. Looked up from germline, CDR1 is DFQATT and CDR2 is SNEGSKA (reference sequence). This CDR3 region has 14 residues. CDR3 nucleotides: TGCAGTGCTAGCTCCTCGGCGGTCCAAGAGACCCAGTACTTC. The encoded protein is CSASSSAVQETQYF.

Turning to this clonotype: A clone one base away is much larger, so this may be a read error. The conserved final phenylalanine or tryptophan is absent from the CDR3, which likely points to a read error. The gene calls are TRBV28 and TRBJ2-7, with D perhaps assigned TRBD1 or TRBD2 (5 bases each). Germline CDR1 reads MDHEN; CDR2 reads SYDVKM. Trimming removed 6 bases from V and 2 bases from J, with 20 bases in between. The CDR3 contains 16 residues. The CDR3 region is CASSYPWGPRAYEQYL. Here the CDR3 DNA reads TGTGCCAGCAGCTATCCTTGGGGACCCCGGGCCTACGAGCAGTACCTC.

J is TRBJ1-1 and V is TRBV7-3; D unresolved. V lost 2 bases to trimming and J lost 0 bases, with 4 bases between them. CDR1 SGHTA and CDR2 FQGTGA come from the germline V gene. This CDR3 is built from 13 residues. As DNA, the CDR3 is TGTGCCAGCAGCTTAGGGATGAACACTGAAGCTTTCTTT. This sequence encodes CASSLGMNTEAFF.

The genes are TRBV20-1 and TRBJ2-5; D is uncertain. Germline lookup yields CDR1 DFQATT and CDR2 SNEGSKA (reference sequence). V was trimmed by 0 bases and J by 5 bases, leaving 10 bases between them. The CDR3 contains 13 residues. CDR3 coding DNA: TGCAGTGCTAGAGATCCCGGGCCGGAGACCCAGTACTTC. Its translation is CSARDPGPETQYF.